Reported below is one T cell receptor beta chain. This clone came up a few times. It has no known antigen specificity. The input lacks base qualities; no much larger clone sits a single base away. The cohort consisted of approximately 670 healthy bone marrow donors. Cohort members were all nominally healthy when sampled, although unrecorded immune exposures were likely present. The donor tested CMV seropositive, placing the donor among the 289 seropositive members of the cohort. Each donor provided a peripheral blood sample, and peripheral blood mononuclear cells were used for TCR beta sequencing. The Qiagen DNeasy Blood Extraction Kit was used to extract genomic DNA from the blood cell samples. The sample comes from a study of cytomegalovirus exposure and HLA in healthy donors (dated by TCRdb to about 2017). With respect to the entire study: An earlier analysis of roughly 570 of the donors reported 276 Gb of sequence data and 117 million unique TCR beta sequences obtained from around 170 million T cells. Donor age, sex, ethnicity and CMV serostatus were compiled together with the repertoire data. The study aimed to test whether cataloging public T cell receptors could reveal signatures of past pathogen exposure. Among roughly 370 genotyped donors of the cohort, an average of approximately 240,000 unique TCR beta nucleotide sequences were sequenced per donor, around 20% of them non-productive. All discovery cohort repertoires had been generated using a single sequencing platform. Along with the 666-subject first cohort, a separate validation cohort of roughly 110 different subjects was used. The number of donors typed differed by locus, with roughly 620-630 for A, B, C, DRB1 and DQB1, around 520 for DQA1, about 610 for DPA1, and about 450 for DPB1. In a later genetic analysis, genome-wide SNP genotypes for about three fifths of the roughly 670 donors were used, and that subset was treated as a discovery cohort. A later analysis re-examined previously published TCR beta repertoires from about 670 donors and added high-resolution HLA genotyping to investigate patterns of TCR occurrence. Rather than using new phenotypic data, the later analysis identified candidate immune exposures from TCR beta sequences and from how often those sequences occurred across donors. In an earlier analysis of 550 to 700 of the donors, high-throughput TCR beta sequencing was used to judge whether each TCR beta V gene segment behaved as functional or pseudogenic. An early release covering roughly 600 HLA-typed donors comprised approximately 290 gigabases of sequencing data and about 90 million unique TCR sequences. Several DR-DQ haplotypes were handled as single units for association and clustering because linkage in the cohort was strong. To predict cytomegalovirus infection status, the study combined high-throughput TCR immunosequencing, statistical association of individual TCRs with disease status, and machine learning. Among the approximately 420 genotyped donors, approximately 81% belonged to the genetic ancestry cluster associated with self-reported Caucasian donors. The study used immunosequencing to profile the T cell repertoires of approximately 630 subjects and linked those repertoires to cytomegalovirus serostatus. Class I and class II HLA loci were covered by the typing at four-digit resolution.

General findings and caveats noted by the study authors: In a later analysis, TCR association rates were found to vary across HLA loci, with the most associated TCRs seen for DRB1 alleles and the fewest for HLA-C alleles. Immune exposure information for the cohort was limited to CMV serostatus. Seventeen rarely observed V segments, including chromosome 9 orphons, were excluded from the earlier analysis of several hundred of the donors because counts were too low. When HLA alleles, especially DR and DQ, strongly co-occurred, attributing TCR associations to individual alleles was difficult. Some IMGT-functional V segments, including TRBV6-2 and TRBV6-3, could not be distinguished by the 87-base-pair reads and were therefore excluded. The study listed approximately 150 TCR beta chains as associated with cytomegalovirus. According to a later analysis, parvovirus B19, influenza, CMV and Epstein-Barr virus appeared linked to several top co-occurrence clusters. The sequencing pipeline was judged likely to have produced a cluster of highly shared sequence variants as a technical artifact. In both the original and validation cohorts, the classifier was reported to diagnose cytomegalovirus status with high specificity and sensitivity. Compared with the 666-donor mean, donors in an Asian-associated ancestry cluster had fewer N-insertions in productive TCRs, according to a later genetic analysis. In a later analysis, most CMV-associated TCR beta chains were found to appear HLA-restricted, with HLA associations seemingly driven largely by CMV exposure. In an earlier analysis of 500 to 650 of the donors, most TCR beta V segments appeared in productive rearrangements about 87% or about 30% of the time, broadly matching IMGT annotations. In vitro tests confirmed that a few of the cytomegalovirus-associated TCR beta chains recognize cytomegalovirus antigens. Linkage disequilibrium might explain the correlated functional status among segregating V segments, but an unknown experimental factor could not be ruled out. It was suggested by the authors that the approach could potentially be generalized to other disease states and immunological phenotypes. At a false discovery rate of 0.05, a later analysis linked approximately 18,000 TCR beta sequences to specific HLA alleles. While some public TCRs were present in many individuals, most TCR sequences turned up only very rarely across donors. The presence/absence analyses assumed that sequencing depth was roughly uniform across donors, and that assumption may not be true. A later analysis found that HLA-associated TCR beta chains were more clonally expanded and had lower generation probabilities than equally common non-associated chains. HLA typing was unavailable for some donors at each locus, so association tests used only the typed subset. V-gene and J-gene trimming of TCR beta chains was associated with a missense DCLRE1C variant in a later genetic analysis, and the association was replicated in an independent cohort. This cohort had only TCR beta chains sequenced, and the lack of alpha or paired-chain data limited which features could be detected. A further reported finding was that TCR beta sequences accurately predicted the HLA-A and HLA-B alleles for most subjects in the first cohort.

The germline V gene sets CDR1 to MDHEN and CDR2 to SYDVKM. Taken from cysteine to phenylalanine, the CDR3 has 14 residues. Here the CDR3 DNA is all that survives: 42 bases in frame from base 1. V loses 3 bases, J loses 4 bases, and the germline ends lie 12 bases apart. The library was made by the immunoSEQ multiplex PCR assay. A mixture of 60 forward primers for TCR Vbeta segments and 13 reverse primers for TCR Jbeta segments was used in the multiplex PCR. Amplification of the CDR3 region of rearranged TCR beta genes was performed with a multiplex PCR assay on genomic DNA. On the Illumina HiSeq System, the amplified TCR beta libraries were sequenced as 87-base-pair reads. In the original analysis: A later analysis tallied 75 million to 95 million unique TCR beta chains across the 550 to 850 repertoires, and around 12 million of those chains were shared by two or more donors. A nearest-neighbor algorithm error-corrected the raw reads and collapsed the reads into unique sequences, merging closely related sequences to remove PCR and sequencing errors. V, D and J gene segments were assigned by aligning CDR3 sequences to IMGT reference sequences. For a sequence to be retained, a match of at least six nucleotides to both a V gene segment and a J gene segment was required. Rearrangements were classified as productive when the CDR3 lacked stop codons and remained in frame with V and J, and all other rearrangements were classified as non-productive. CDR3 was defined according to IMGT convention as the region running from the second conserved V-encoded cysteine to the conserved J-encoded phenylalanine. The earlier analysis of approximately 500 of the donors excluded sequences that lacked an unambiguous match to a single V gene segment. In an earlier analysis of approximately 550 of the donors, V segments were called functional above 56.7% productive rearrangements and were called segregating when the between-donor standard deviation exceeded 5%. To diagnose cytomegalovirus status from the catalog of TCR beta chain sequences, a statistical classification framework was built. In a later analysis, TCR nucleotide sequences were compared against IMGT/GENE-DB human TR gene sequences so that V and J genes could be assigned. Using the TCRdist pipeline, a later analysis assigned CDR3 sequences along with most-parsimonious VDJ recombination scenarios. In a later analysis, each TCR beta chain was defined by its CDR3 amino acid sequence together with its V-gene family, and reads without a unique V-gene family were excluded. As a way to deal with suspected cross-contamination and a sequencing artifact, a later analysis dropped 592 nucleotide sequences that were highly shared and had low generation probability. A later analysis calculated a clonal expansion index for each public chain from normalized within-repertoire ranks of inferred template counts. In a later analysis, generation probabilities were computed with a VDJ recombination model fitted to out-of-frame rearrangements, and the resulting probabilities were checked against IGoR. In a later analysis, TCR-TCR, TCR-HLA and TCR-CMV co-occurrence was scored with hypergeometric tests, and a repertoire-size bias correction was applied to TCR pairs. To estimate false discovery rates, a later analysis permuted the HLA or CMV assignments 20 times. A later analysis grouped co-occurring TCRs with DBSCAN, adding TCRdist sequence similarity when clustering within HLA-allele-positive subsets. For co-occurrence clustering, repertoires with fewer than 30,000 or more than 120,000 public chains were excluded, along with a handful of repertoires with anomalous nucleotide sharing. TCRdb limited this immuneACCESS table to in-frame rearrangements with V and J called. A share of clones is missing; checked studies link under half to unresolved V genes, and the rest is unexplained. V and J calls and clone size are those listed in that table; D and trimming were worked out from the DNA. The sample table lists some 80,000 clones, over 9% of them with a count of one. The ten largest make up around 24% of the sample.

The rearranged segments are TRBV28 and TRBJ1-2, with no D gene named confidently. Sequenced input: PBMCs. The sequence was obtained from a man aged 55 to 70 in good health and CMV-seropositive. The sequenced DNA: TGTGCCAGCAGTTTCCCAGGAAATTCCTATGGCTACACCTTC. It specifies CASSFPGNSYGYTF.